The T cell receptor (beta chain) under discussion was sequenced for a study of blood T cells in healthy people across ages. Study observations and caveats: The percentage of naive T cells correlated strongly with TCR beta diversity. With donor CMV status unknown, expanded clonotype changes were possibly confounded.

A note on this clonotype: The antigen remains unidentified. Mismatch with germline at one junction end may stem from a read error.

Then a second PCR, running roughly 6 to 11 cycles, was carried out with a sample-barcoded 5' primer and a J-beta primer mix. Every sample gave at least 3 million paired-end reads containing CDR3. Each CDR3 protein is one row after TCRdb ran MiXCR on the 5' RACE reads. Of about 680,000 distinct CDR3 sequences in the sample, 45% to 50% were seen once. Looked up from germline, CDR1 is MGHDK and CDR2 is SYGVNS. The CDR3 totals 15 residues. The sequence was collected from a woman aged 60-70 years in good health. This rearrangement joins TRBV25-1 to TRBJ2-7; 7 bases map to TRBD1. Specimen: blood. The CDR3 protein is CASTSRQGNSYERYF. CDR3 coding DNA: TGTGCCAGTACGTCTCGACAGGGCAATTCCTACGAGCGGTACTTC.